Below are 29 T cell receptor beta chains sequenced from a single sample in a study of shared clonotypes between healthy human individuals (TCRdb year 2020). Libraries were constructed by the immunoSEQ multiplex PCR assay. Not all clones reach the TCRdb copy of this immuneACCESS table, which keeps in-frame sequences only. Checked studies attribute under half of the gap to unresolved V genes and leave the rest unexplained. Across this sample there are around 600,000 clones, with roughly 96% seen only once. The ten top clones hold over 0.095% of the sample. For the CD8 naive samples, CD45RO-negative cells were positively selected for CCR7, yielding a CD45RA+CCR7+ population from which TemRA cells were excluded. The sample comprised naive CD8+ T cells sorted from blood. The label giving this sample's cell subset or site can be read as: CD45RA+CCR7+. All receptors come from a woman aged 25-40 years in good health.

V is TRBV4-1 and J is TRBJ2-2, with 10 bases aligning to TRBD2. From germline, CDR1 is MGHRA and CDR2 YSYEKL. The V segment lost 0 bases and the J segment 4 bases; nucleotides outside the gene matches: 11. This CDR3 comprises 19 residues. The CDR3 loop reads CASSQDLAGDIQGTGELFF. In nucleotides, the CDR3 is TGCGCCAGCAGCCAAGATCTAGCGGGAGATATCCAGGGCACCGGGGAGCTGTTTTTT.

This chain links TRBV28 with TRBJ1-3, with D uncertain. The germline V gene encodes CDR1 MDHEN and CDR2 SYDVKM. Trimming pared 3 bases from V and 4 bases from J, leaving 13 bases between. This CDR3 contains 15 residues. The CDR3 DNA reads as TGTGCCAGCAGTTTGAGGCTGAAAGCCGGAAACACCATATATTTT. Translation gives CASSLRLKAGNTIYF.

This chain links TRBV29-1 with TRBJ1-2, with D possibly TRBD1 on 5 matching bases. Germline loops: CDR1 SQVTM, CDR2 ANQGSEA. The CDR3 is 16 residues long. V gave up 2 bases and J gave up 4 bases, with 20 bases separating them. The CDR3 loop reads CSVESTVLTEPYGYTF. Here the CDR3 DNA reads TGCAGCGTTGAATCCACCGTTTTGACAGAACCCTATGGCTACACCTTC.

The rearrangement uses TRBV5-4 and TRBJ2-3; TRBD2 aligns across 11 bases. Germline values: CDR1 SGHNT, CDR2 YYREEE (reference sequence). J was trimmed by 3 bases and V by 1 base; bases with no gene match: 4. The CDR3 is 16 amino acids. The CDR3, as DNA: TGTGCCAGCAGCTTGCCGGCTAGCGGGAGGACAGATACGCAGTATTTT. It is translated as CASSLPASGRTDTQYF.

The chain couples TRBV6-1 to TRBJ2-7; 8 bases agree with TRBD2. V trimming: 6 bases; J trimming: 3 bases; junction bases outside the gene matches: 10. The CDR3 is 15 amino acids. Germline V lookup: CDR1 MNHNS, CDR2 SASEGT. The CDR3 bases are TGTGCCAGCAGATTAGGACTAGCTGGGGGCTACGAGCAGTACTTC. Translation: CASRLGLAGGYEQYF.

The CDR3 nucleotides read TGTGCCTGCTCTTCAGGCTCAAACTACGAGCAGTACTTC. Translation gives CACSSGSNYEQYF. The chain links TRBV30 to TRBJ2-7, with D uncertain. The V gene lost 6 bases and the J gene lost 3 bases, with 15 bases spanning the gap. The CDR3 runs to 13 residues. Germline CDR1 GTSNPN, CDR2 SVGIG (reference sequence).

The J gene is TRBJ2-2, the V gene TRBV28; D call uncertain. This CDR3 spans 14 amino acids. V was cut by 7 bases and J by 4 bases, with 13 bases left in between. Germline V gene data show CDR1 as MDHEN and CDR2 as SYDVKM. The CDR3 here is CASNPPGGTGELFF. The CDR3 DNA is TGTGCCAGCAATCCGCCGGGCGGCACCGGGGAGCTGTTTTTT.

The CDR3 coding sequence is TGTGCCAGCGATTCTAGCGGGGTGATCTCCTACAATGAGCAGTTCTTC. This codes for CASDSSGVISYNEQFF. V gene TRBV28 combines with J gene TRBJ2-1, with 9 bases fitting TRBD2. With V trimmed by 8 bases and J by 0 bases, 8 bases remained unmatched. The CDR3 totals 16 residues. Germline V gene sequence: CDR1 MDHEN, CDR2 SYDVKM.

The genes are TRBV5-1 and TRBJ1-1; no definite D call. The CDR3 extends over 12 amino acids. Trimming shortened V by 1 base and J by 6 bases, and 7 bases separated the two germline ends. Germline assignment: CDR1 SGHRS and CDR2 YFSETQ. Here the CDR3 DNA reads TGCGCCAGCAGCTTGATAGGAGCTGAAGCTTTCTTT. Translating gives CASSLIGAEAFF.

The chain is built from TRBV27 and TRBJ1-3, with D maybe TRBD1 (5 bases). CDR3 size: 14 residues. V lost 3 bases to trimming and J lost 4 bases, with 10 bases between them. Germline V gives CDR1 MNHEY, CDR2 SMNVEV (reference sequence). The CDR3 bases are TGTGCCAGCAGTTTGGTCCGGGGGGGAAACACCATATATTTT. Its translation: CASSLVRGGNTIYF.

The J gene is TRBJ2-3, the V gene TRBV5-6, with 7 bases identical to TRBD1. Germline values: CDR1 SGHDT, CDR2 YYEEEE. CDR3 length equals 15 residues. J gave up 5 bases and V 0 bases, and 6 bases lay outside the gene matches. The CDR3 sequence is CASSLEGGFGDTQYF. CDR3 DNA sequence: TGTGCCAGCAGCTTGGAAGGGGGCTTCGGAGATACGCAGTATTTT.

The chain links TRBV27 to TRBJ2-1, with TRBD2 matching over 7 bases. V dropped 6 bases and J dropped 12; count of bases not matched to a gene: 11. The CDR3 is 13 amino acids. The V gene's germline CDR1 is MNHEY and CDR2 SMNVEV (reference sequence). In DNA form, the CDR3 reads TGTGCCAGCAGCAAACTGGGGGGGTCATCGCAGTTCTTC. Translation gives CASSKLGGSSQFF.

On this clone: Other DNA sequences of this sample code for an identical CDR3. The chain employs TRBV7-8 and TRBJ1-1; D ambiguous. The CDR3 runs to 11 residues. V was pared by 2 bases and J by 5 bases, with 3 bases between. Germline V lookup: CDR1 SGHVS, CDR2 FQNEAQ. CDR3 DNA sequence: TGTGCCAGCAGCTTATATACTGAAGCTTTCTTT. It codes for CASSLYTEAFF.

The chain carries TRBV18 and TRBJ2-1; possibly TRBD2 for D (5 bases). This CDR3 comprises 11 residues. Germline lookup yields CDR1 KGHSH and CDR2 LQKENI. Trimming took off 8 bases at V and 7 bases at J, with 9 bases between the two ends. CDR3 sequence reads: CASTGGNEQFF. The CDR3 nucleotides read TGTGCCAGCACCGGAGGAAATGAGCAGTTCTTC.

This chain connects TRBV10-1 to TRBJ1-1; D gene ambiguous. The CDR3 consists of 14 residues. Trimming pared 2 bases from V and 0 bases from J, leaving 7 bases between. Germline V CDR1 and CDR2: WNHNN, SYGVQD (reference sequence). The CDR3: CASSEGLMNTEAFF. DNA of the CDR3: TGCGCCAGCAGTGAGGGATTGATGAACACTGAAGCTTTCTTT.

V and J are TRBV6-6 and TRBJ2-7, with 7 bases matching TRBD2. This CDR3 comprises 13 residues. Germline lookup yields CDR1 MNHNY and CDR2 SVGAGI (reference sequence). The V gene end was trimmed by 3 bases and the J gene end by 7 bases; junction bases not matched to a gene: 6. Here the CDR3 DNA reads TGTGCCAGCAGTTATCGGGGGGTGGGGGAGCAGTACTTC. Amino acid sequence: CASSYRGVGEQYF.

The DNA for the CDR3 is TGTGCCAGCAGTTCCGGGACTAGCGGCTACGAGCAGTACTTC. It encodes CASSSGTSGYEQYF. This chain links TRBV28 with TRBJ2-7; 11 nucleotides match TRBD2. J was trimmed by 3 bases and V by 4 bases; bases with no gene match: 2. The CDR3 runs to 14 residues. CDR1 is MDHEN, CDR2 SYDVKM, per germline.

The CDR3 nucleotides read TGTGCCAGCAGCTTAGAGTTGTATGGCGAAGATACGCAGTATTTT. Its translation is CASSLELYGEDTQYF. The chain carries TRBV7-2 and TRBJ2-3; D not resolved. The CDR3 totals 15 residues. V gave up 1 base and J gave up 5 bases, with 13 bases separating them. CDR1 and CDR2 (germline): SGHTA, FQGNSA.

V gene TRBV28 combines with J gene TRBJ2-7; D remains ambiguous. The CDR3 has 12 amino acids. Between the trimmed V and J ends, which lost 6 bases and 1 base, there was a span of 7 bases. Germline V gene data show CDR1 as MDHEN and CDR2 as SYDVKM. The CDR3 DNA reads as TGTGCCAGCAGCCGAGAATCCTACGAGCAGTACTTC. This codes for CASSRESYEQYF.

This sequence joins TRBV28 and TRBJ2-5; no reliable D call. Trimming took off 6 bases at V and 2 bases at J, with 13 bases between the two ends. The CDR3 totals 14 residues. Germline CDR1 MDHEN, CDR2 SYDVKM. The CDR3 spells CASSPGIVQETQYF. CDR3 in DNA: TGTGCCAGCAGCCCAGGAATCGTTCAAGAGACCCAGTACTTC.

This clone was seen just once. The gene calls are TRBV27 and TRBJ2-3; 8 nucleotides agree with TRBD2. The CDR3 extends over 18 amino acids. The trim removed 7 bases at V and 2 bases at J, leaving 17 bases unmatched. Germline values: CDR1 MNHEY, CDR2 SMNVEV (reference sequence). This CDR3 is CASILRASGFRYTDTQYF. The DNA for the CDR3 is TGTGCCAGCATCTTAAGGGCTAGCGGGTTCCGTTACACAGATACGCAGTATTTT.

The chain uses TRBV28 and TRBJ2-1, with 9 bases lining up with TRBD2. Germline values: CDR1 MDHEN, CDR2 SYDVKM. The V and J ends lost 4 bases and 3 bases, in that order; junction bases with no gene match: 10. This CDR3 contains 17 residues. The chain's CDR3 is CASSSPSPSGNYNEQFF. CDR3 coding DNA: TGTGCCAGCAGTTCCCCCTCCCCTAGCGGGAACTACAATGAGCAGTTCTTC.

The gene calls are TRBV7-9 and TRBJ1-2; 7 bases are a match to TRBD1. The CDR3 spans 15 residues. The V gene's germline CDR1 is SEHNR and CDR2 FQNEAQ (reference sequence). V shed 5 bases, J shed 0 bases, and the junction held 6 bases outside the gene matches. Written as DNA, the CDR3 is TGTGCCAGCAGCCGGTGGACAGGCCCTAACTATGGCTACACCTTC. As protein: CASSRWTGPNYGYTF.

CDR3 sequence (DNA): TGTGCCTGGACCTCCAGCCAGGGCACCTACGAGCAGTACTTC. This sequence encodes CAWTSSQGTYEQYF. J is TRBJ2-7 and V is TRBV30; perhaps TRBD1 as D (5 bases). There are 14 residues in the CDR3. The V and J ends lost 4 bases and 2 bases respectively, with 15 bases between them. CDR1 and CDR2 (germline): GTSNPN, SVGIG (reference sequence).

This chain connects TRBV5-1 to TRBJ2-7, with 8 nucleotides matching TRBD2. Germline CDR1 reads SGHRS; CDR2 reads YFSETQ. J gave up 3 bases and V 9 bases, and 14 bases lay outside the gene matches. The CDR3 runs 15 residues. The CDR3 coding sequence is TGCGCCACCAGGTACGGTCCGGGAGGGGACTACGAGCAGTACTTC. Its protein product is CATRYGPGGDYEQYF.

CDR3 protein: CASSQREPSLKPHTF. The CDR3 DNA follows: TGTGCCAGCAGTCAACGAGAACCTTCTCTTAAACCCCACACCTTC. The chain joins TRBV7-2 to TRBJ1-2, with D unresolved. Germline CDR1 and CDR2: SGHTA and FQGNSA. Trimming took 6 bases from V and 12 from J, leaving 26 bases between them. The CDR3 length is 15 residues.

This rearrangement joins TRBV2 to TRBJ1-1, with 7 bases lining up with TRBD1. This CDR3 has 14 residues. V dropped 4 bases and J dropped 4; count of bases not matched to a gene: 6. Per germline, CDR1 SNHLY and CDR2 FYNNEI. The CDR3 protein is CASSVRGPGTEAFF. The CDR3 region has the DNA TGTGCCAGCAGTGTAAGGGGGCCGGGCACTGAAGCTTTCTTT.

This clone was observed a single time. The V call is TRBV23-1, the J call TRBJ1-4; D not resolved. TRBV23-1 is recorded as an ORF, its role being uncertain. The CDR3 sequence is 15 residues long. With 3 bases removed from V and 0 bases from J, the gap between germline ends came to 8 bases. The CDR3 sequence: CASSQGFATNEKLFF. CDR3 in DNA: TGCGCCAGCAGTCAGGGGTTTGCAACTAATGAAAAACTGTTTTTT.

As to this clone: The same CDR3 also results from other DNA sequences found in this sample. V and J are TRBV27 and TRBJ2-7; D perhaps matches TRBD2 (6 bases). V lost 3 bases and J lost 2, with 8 bases in between. Germline CDR1 MNHEY, CDR2 SMNVEV (reference sequence). The CDR3 totals 13 residues. CDR3 in amino acids: CASSFSGTYEQYF. The CDR3 DNA reads TGTGCCAGCAGTTTTAGCGGAACCTACGAGCAGTACTTC.